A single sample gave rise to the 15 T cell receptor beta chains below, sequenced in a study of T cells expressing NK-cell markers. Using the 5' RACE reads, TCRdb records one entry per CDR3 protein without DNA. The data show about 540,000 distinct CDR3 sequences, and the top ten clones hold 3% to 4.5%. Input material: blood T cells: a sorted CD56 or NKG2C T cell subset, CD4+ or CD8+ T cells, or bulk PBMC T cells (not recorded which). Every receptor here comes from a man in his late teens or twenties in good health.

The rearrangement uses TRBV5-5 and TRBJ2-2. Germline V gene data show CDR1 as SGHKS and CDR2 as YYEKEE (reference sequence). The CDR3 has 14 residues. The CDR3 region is CASSFDVHTGELFF.

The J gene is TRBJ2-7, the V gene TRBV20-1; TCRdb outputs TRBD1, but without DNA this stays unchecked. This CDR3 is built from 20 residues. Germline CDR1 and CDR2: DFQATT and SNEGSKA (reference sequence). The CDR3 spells CSASPPGGSLRDTKGDEQYF.

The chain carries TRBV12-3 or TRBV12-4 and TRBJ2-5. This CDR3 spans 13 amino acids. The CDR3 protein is CASSPERRETQYF.

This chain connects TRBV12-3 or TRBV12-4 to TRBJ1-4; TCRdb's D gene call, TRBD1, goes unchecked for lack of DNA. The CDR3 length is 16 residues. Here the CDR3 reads CASSPPGFASNEKLFF.

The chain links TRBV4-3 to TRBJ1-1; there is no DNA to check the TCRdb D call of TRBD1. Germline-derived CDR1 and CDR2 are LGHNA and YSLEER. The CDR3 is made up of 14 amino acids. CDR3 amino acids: CASSQGTGDPEAFF.

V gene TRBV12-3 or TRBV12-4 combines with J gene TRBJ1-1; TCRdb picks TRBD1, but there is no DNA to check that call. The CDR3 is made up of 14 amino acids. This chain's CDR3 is CASREDSLNTEAFF.

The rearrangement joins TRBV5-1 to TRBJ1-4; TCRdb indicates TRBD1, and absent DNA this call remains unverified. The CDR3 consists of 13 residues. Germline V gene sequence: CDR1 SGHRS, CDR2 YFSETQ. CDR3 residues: CAVRDSSDEKLFF.

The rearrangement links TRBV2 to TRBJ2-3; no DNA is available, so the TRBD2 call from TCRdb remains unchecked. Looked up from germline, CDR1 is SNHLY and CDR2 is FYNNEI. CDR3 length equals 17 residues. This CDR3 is CASSERPSGREPDTQYF.

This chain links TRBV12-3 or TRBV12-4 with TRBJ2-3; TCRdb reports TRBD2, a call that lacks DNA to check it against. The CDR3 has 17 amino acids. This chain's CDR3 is CASSPGPTSGRTDTQYF.

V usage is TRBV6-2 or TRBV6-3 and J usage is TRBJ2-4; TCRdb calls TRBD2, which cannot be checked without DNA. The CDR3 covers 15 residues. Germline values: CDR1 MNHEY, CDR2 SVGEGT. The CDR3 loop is CASSPTGTRKNIQYF.

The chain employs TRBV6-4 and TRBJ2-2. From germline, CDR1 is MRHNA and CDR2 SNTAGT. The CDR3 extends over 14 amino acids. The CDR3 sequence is CASRGLGSSGELFF.

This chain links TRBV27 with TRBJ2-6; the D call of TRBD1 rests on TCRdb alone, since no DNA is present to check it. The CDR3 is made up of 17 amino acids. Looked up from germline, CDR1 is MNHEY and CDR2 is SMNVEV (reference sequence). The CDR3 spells CASSLIHSGSGANVLTF.

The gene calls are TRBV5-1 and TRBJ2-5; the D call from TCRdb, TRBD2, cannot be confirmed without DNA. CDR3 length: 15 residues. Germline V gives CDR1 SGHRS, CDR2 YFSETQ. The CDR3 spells CASSLAWRDAETQYF.

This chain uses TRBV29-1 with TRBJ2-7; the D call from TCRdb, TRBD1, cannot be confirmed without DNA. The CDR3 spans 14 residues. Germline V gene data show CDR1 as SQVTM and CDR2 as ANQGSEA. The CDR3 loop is CSARGEQGRNEQYF.

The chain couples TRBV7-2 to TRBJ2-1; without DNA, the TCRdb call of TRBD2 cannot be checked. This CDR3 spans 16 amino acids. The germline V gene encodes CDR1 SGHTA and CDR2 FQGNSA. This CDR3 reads CASSLIGAGVHNEQFF. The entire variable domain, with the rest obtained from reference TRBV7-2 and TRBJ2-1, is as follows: GAGVSQSPSNKVTEKGKDVELRCDPISGHTALYWYRQSLGQGLEFLIYFQGNSAPDKSGLPSDRFSAERTGGSVSTLTIQRTQQEDSAVYLCASSLIGAGVHNEQFFGPGTRLTVL.